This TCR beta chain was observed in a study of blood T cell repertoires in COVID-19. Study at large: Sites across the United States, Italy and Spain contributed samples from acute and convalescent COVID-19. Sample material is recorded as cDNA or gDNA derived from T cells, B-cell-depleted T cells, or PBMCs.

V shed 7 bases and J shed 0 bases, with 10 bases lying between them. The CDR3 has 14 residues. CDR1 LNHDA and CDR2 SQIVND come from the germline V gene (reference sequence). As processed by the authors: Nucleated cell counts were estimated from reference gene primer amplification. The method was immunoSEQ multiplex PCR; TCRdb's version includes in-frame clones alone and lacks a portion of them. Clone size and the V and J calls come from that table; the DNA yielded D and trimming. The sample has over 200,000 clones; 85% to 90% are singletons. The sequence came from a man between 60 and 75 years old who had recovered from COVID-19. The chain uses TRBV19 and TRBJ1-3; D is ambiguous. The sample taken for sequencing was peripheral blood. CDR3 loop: CASTPFVSGNTIYF. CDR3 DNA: TGTGCCAGTACCCCCTTTGTCTCTGGAAACACCATATATTTT.